This TCR beta chain stems from a study of blood T cell repertoires in COVID-19. The CDR3 length is 14 residues. Germline CDR1 MNHEY, CDR2 SVGAGI. V lost 6 bases to trimming and J lost 8 bases, with 19 bases between them. Sequenced by immunoSEQ multiplex PCR; TCRdb stores in-frame clones only, minus some. In the table there are a few hundred thousand clones, around 83% of which are singletons. The sequencing sample was made of PBMCs or T cells enriched from blood (not recorded which). The receptor's source is a woman between 45 and 65 years old who had recovered from COVID-19. The chain has TRBV6-5 and TRBJ1-2, with D perhaps matching TRBD1 (6 bases). CDR3 sequence reads: CASRYGQPSEGYTF. The CDR3 DNA is TGTGCCAGCAGATACGGACAGCCCTCGGAGGGCTACACCTTC.